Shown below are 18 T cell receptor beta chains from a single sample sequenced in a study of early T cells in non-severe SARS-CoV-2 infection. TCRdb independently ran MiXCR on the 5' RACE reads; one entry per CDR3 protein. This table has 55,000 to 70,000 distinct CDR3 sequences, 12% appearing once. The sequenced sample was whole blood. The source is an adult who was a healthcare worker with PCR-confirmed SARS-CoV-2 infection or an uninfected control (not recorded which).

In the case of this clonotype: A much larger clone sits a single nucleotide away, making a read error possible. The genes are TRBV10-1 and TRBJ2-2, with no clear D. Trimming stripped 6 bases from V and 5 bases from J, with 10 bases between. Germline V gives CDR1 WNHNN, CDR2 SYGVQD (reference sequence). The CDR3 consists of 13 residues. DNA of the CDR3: TGCGCCAGCAGGGCCAGCCTGACCGGGGAGCTGTTTTTT. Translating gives CASRASLTGELFF.

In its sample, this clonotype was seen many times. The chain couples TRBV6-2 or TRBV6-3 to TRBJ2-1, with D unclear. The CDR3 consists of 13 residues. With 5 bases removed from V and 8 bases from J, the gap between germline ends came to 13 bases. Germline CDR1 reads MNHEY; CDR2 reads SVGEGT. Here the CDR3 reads CASSRTETDEQFF. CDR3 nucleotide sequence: TGTGCCAGCAGTCGGACCGAGACGGATGAGCAGTTCTTC.

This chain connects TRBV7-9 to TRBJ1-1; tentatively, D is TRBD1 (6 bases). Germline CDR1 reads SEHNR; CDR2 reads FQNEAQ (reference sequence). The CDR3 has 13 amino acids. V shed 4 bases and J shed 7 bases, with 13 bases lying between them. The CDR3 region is CASSSGVRDEAFF. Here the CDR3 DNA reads TGTGCCAGCAGCTCAGGGGTGAGGGATGAAGCTTTCTTT.

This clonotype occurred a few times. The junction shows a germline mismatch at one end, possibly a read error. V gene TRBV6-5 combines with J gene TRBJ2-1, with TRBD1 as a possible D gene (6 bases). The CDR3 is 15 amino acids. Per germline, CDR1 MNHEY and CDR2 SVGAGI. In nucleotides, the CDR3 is TGTGCCAGCAGTCAAGGGTGGACAGACTACAATGAGCATTTCTTC. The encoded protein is CASSQGWTDYNEHFF.

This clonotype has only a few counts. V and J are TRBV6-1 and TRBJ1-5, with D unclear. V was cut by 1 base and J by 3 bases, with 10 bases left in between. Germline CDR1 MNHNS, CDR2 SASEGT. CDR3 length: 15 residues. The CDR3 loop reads CASSEVGGFNQPQHF. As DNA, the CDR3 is TGTGCCAGCAGTGAAGTTGGTGGATTCAATCAGCCCCAGCATTTT.

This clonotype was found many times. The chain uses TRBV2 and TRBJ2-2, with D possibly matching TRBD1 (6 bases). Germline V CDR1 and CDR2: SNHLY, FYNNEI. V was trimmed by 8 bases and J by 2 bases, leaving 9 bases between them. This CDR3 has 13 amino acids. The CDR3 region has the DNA TGTGCCAGCGGGGGCCTTAACACCGGGGAGCTGTTTTTT. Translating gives CASGGLNTGELFF.

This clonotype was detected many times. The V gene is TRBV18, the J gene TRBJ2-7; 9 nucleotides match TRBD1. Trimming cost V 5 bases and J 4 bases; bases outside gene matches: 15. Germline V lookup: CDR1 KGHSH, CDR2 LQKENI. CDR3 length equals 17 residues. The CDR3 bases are TGTGCCAGCTCAACTCTCAGAACACAGGGGGCGGTTTACGAGCAGTACTTC. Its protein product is CASSTLRTQGAVYEQYF.

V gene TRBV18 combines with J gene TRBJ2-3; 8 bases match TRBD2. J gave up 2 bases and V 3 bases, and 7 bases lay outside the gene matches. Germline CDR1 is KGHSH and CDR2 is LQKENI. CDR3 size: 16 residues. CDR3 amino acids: CASSPLAGGLTDTQYF. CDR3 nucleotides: TGTGCCAGCTCACCCCTGGCGGGGGGTCTCACAGATACGCAGTATTTT.

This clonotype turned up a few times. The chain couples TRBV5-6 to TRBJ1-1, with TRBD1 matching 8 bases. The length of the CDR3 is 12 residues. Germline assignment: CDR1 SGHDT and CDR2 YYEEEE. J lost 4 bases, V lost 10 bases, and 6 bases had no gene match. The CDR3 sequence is CAGGQGGTEAFF. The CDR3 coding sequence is TGTGCCGGCGGACAGGGTGGCACTGAAGCTTTCTTT.

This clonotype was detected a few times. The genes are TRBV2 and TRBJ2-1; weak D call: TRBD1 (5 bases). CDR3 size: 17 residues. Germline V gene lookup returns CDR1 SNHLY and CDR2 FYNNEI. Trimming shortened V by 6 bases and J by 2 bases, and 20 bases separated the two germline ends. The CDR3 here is CASSNPPQVPTYNEQFF. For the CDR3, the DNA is TGTGCCAGCAGCAACCCTCCACAGGTCCCGACCTACAATGAGCAGTTCTTC.

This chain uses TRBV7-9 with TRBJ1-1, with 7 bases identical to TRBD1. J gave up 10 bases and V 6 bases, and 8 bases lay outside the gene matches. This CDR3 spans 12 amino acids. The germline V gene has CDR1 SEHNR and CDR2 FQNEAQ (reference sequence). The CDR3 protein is CASRRTGEVAFF. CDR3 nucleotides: TGTGCCAGCAGAAGAACAGGGGAAGTAGCTTTCTTT.

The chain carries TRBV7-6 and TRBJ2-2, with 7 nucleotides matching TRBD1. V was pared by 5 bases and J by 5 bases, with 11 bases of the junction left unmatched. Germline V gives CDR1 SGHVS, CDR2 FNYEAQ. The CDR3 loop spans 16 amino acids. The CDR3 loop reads CASSPHADRSTGELFF. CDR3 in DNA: TGTGCCAGCAGCCCCCACGCGGACAGGTCAACCGGGGAGCTGTTTTTT. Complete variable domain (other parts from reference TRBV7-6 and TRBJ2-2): GAGVSQSPRYKVTKRGQDVALRCDPISGHVSLYWYRQALGQGPEFLTYFNYEAQQDKSGLPNDRFSAERPEGSISTLTIQRTEQRDSAMYRCASSPHADRSTGELFFGEGSRLTVL.

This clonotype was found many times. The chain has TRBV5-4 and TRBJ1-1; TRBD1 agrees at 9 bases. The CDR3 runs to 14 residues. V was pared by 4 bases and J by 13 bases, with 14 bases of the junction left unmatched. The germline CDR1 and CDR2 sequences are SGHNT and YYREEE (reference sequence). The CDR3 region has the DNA TGTGCCAGCAGCCCGCTAGGGGACAGGGACGATAGTTTCTTT. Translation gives CASSPLGDRDDSFF.

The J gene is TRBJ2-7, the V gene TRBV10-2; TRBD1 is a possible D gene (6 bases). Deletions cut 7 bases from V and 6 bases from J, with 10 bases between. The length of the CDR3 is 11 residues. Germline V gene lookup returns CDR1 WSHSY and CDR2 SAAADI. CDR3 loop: CASKLGAEQYF. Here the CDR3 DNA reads TGCGCCAGCAAATTGGGGGCCGAGCAGTACTTC.

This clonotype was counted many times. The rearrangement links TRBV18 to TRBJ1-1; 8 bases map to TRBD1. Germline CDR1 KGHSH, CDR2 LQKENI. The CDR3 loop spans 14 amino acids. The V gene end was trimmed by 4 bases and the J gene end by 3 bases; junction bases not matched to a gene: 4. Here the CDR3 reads CASSQNRGDTEAFF. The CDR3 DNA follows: TGTGCCAGCTCACAAAACAGGGGGGACACTGAAGCTTTCTTT.

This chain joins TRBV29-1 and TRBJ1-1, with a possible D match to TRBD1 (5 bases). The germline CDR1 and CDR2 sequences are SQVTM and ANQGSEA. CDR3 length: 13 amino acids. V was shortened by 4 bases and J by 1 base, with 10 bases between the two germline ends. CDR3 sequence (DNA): TGCAGCGTTGCGGGGACGCCGAACACTGAAGCTTTCTTT. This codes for CSVAGTPNTEAFF.

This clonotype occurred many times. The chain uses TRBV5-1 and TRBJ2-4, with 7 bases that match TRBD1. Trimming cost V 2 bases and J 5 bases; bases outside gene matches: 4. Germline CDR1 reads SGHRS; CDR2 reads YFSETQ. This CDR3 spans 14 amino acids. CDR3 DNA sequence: TGCGCCAGCAGCTTCGGGACAGAGGAAAACATTCAGTACTTC. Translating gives CASSFGTEENIQYF.

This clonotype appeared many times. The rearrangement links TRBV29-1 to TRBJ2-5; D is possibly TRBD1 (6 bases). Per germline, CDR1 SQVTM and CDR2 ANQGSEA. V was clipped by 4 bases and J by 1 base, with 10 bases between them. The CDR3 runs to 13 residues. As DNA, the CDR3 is TGCAGCGTTGCCCGGACAGCCCAAGAGACCCAGTACTTC. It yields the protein CSVARTAQETQYF.